One and the same sample provided the 26 T cell receptor beta chains below, sequenced in a study of shared clonotypes between healthy human individuals. Measured with immunoSEQ multiplex PCR; TCRdb has only the in-frame clones, and not every one. This sample has 1.5 million to 2.5 million clones, with less than 95% found just once. The naive CD8 population came from CD45RO-negative cells selected for CCR7, without terminally differentiated effector memory CD45RA+ cells. Sequenced input: naive CD8+ T cells sorted from blood. The receptors shown here come from a young man in good health.

The chain links TRBV13 to TRBJ2-7; 10 nucleotides align to TRBD2. The CDR3 extends over 14 amino acids. V was clipped by 5 bases and J by 6 bases; unmatched bases: 7. CDR1 is PRHDT and CDR2 is FYEKMQ in the germline V gene (reference sequence). CDR3 in amino acids: CASSRSGRATEQYF. In nucleotides, the CDR3 is TGTGCCAGCAGCCGGAGCGGGAGGGCCACCGAGCAGTACTTC.

The chain combines TRBV10-2 with TRBJ2-1; D gene uncertain. V lost 9 bases, J lost 8 bases, and 17 bases lay in between. This CDR3 contains 13 residues. The V gene's germline CDR1 is WSHSY and CDR2 SAAADI. The CDR3 region is CASRISSNHEQFF. As DNA, the CDR3 is TGCGCCAGTAGAATCTCGAGCAACCATGAGCAGTTCTTC.

This clone showed up just once. The J gene is TRBJ2-3, the V gene TRBV29-1; 11 bases match TRBD2. Germline-derived CDR1 and CDR2 are SQVTM and ANQGSEA. The CDR3 contains 14 residues. V lost 4 bases, J lost 2 bases, and 2 bases stayed unmatched. Here the CDR3 reads CSVASGGPTDTQYF. The CDR3 DNA is TGCAGCGTTGCTAGCGGGGGGCCCACAGATACGCAGTATTTT.

A word on this clone: Other DNA sequences in the sample encode the same CDR3. The chain couples TRBV9 to TRBJ1-2, with 7 bases fitting TRBD1. Trimming at V came to 0 bases and at J to 5 bases, leaving 7 bases not matched to a gene. Germline CDR1 and CDR2: SGDLS and YYNGEE. CDR3 length equals 15 residues. Written as DNA, the CDR3 is TGTGCCAGCAGCGTAGGGGGAGGGACAGTATATGGCTACACCTTC. This encodes CASSVGGGTVYGYTF.

A remark on this clone: One end of the junction does not line up with germline, which may come from a read error. The rearrangement joins TRBV5-1 to TRBJ2-7; 9 bases align to TRBD1. Germline values: CDR1 SGHRS, CDR2 YFSETQ. This CDR3 is 14 amino acids long. The CDR3 nucleotides are TGCGCCAGTGCCGGGACAGGGAATCCCTACGAGCAGCACTTC. This translates into CASAGTGNPYEQHF.

This chain uses TRBV2 with TRBJ2-7; 7 bases are a match to TRBD2. Germline lookup yields CDR1 SNHLY and CDR2 FYNNEI. The trim removed 2 bases at V and 1 base at J, leaving 2 bases unmatched. This CDR3 contains 14 residues. The CDR3 DNA sequence: TGTGCCAGCAGTGAAAAGGGACTATCCTACGAGCAGTACTTC. Translating it yields CASSEKGLSYEQYF.

The chain carries TRBV6-1 and TRBJ2-2, with D tentatively TRBD1 or TRBD2 (5 bases each). Trimming cost V 8 bases and J 4 bases, with 14 bases left between them. The CDR3 covers 14 residues. CDR1 is MNHNS and CDR2 is SASEGT in the germline V gene. The DNA of the CDR3 is TGTGCCAGCGGGGAGCAGGGAGTCACCGGGGAGCTGTTTTTT. It translates to CASGEQGVTGELFF.

The chain carries TRBV7-9 and TRBJ2-7; no firm D call. The CDR3 covers 13 residues. Looked up from germline, CDR1 is SEHNR and CDR2 is FQNEAQ (reference sequence). V gave up 1 base and J gave up 2 bases, with 6 bases separating them. CDR3 sequence (DNA): TGTGCCAGCAGCTTAGGGAATGCCTACGAGCAGTACTTC. Protein sequence: CASSLGNAYEQYF.

The chain recombines TRBV9 with TRBJ1-1, with 7 bases that match TRBD1. The CDR3 loop spans 16 amino acids. Losses at the gene ends were 4 bases for V and 1 base for J; bases not matched to a gene: 10. CDR1 is SGDLS and CDR2 is YYNGEE in the germline V gene. Here the CDR3 reads CASSPRQGEGNTEAFF. In nucleotides, the CDR3 is TGTGCCAGCAGCCCCCGACAGGGAGAGGGGAACACTGAAGCTTTCTTT.

V and J are TRBV4-2 and TRBJ2-3; TRBD2 is a possible D gene (7 bases). Between the trimmed V and J ends, which lost 4 bases and 1 base, there was a span of 12 bases. Germline-derived CDR1 and CDR2 are LGHNA and YNFKEQ. The CDR3 consists of 15 residues. This CDR3 is CASSLKGGGTDTQYF. CDR3 nucleotide sequence: TGTGCCAGCAGCCTTAAGGGGGGGGGCACAGATACGCAGTATTTT.

V and J are TRBV29-1 and TRBJ1-1; D is uncertain. CDR3 length equals 12 residues. Trimming stripped 4 bases from V and 4 bases from J, with 10 bases between. Germline V gives CDR1 SQVTM, CDR2 ANQGSEA. In DNA form, the CDR3 reads TGCAGCGTTGGACTGATGGGCACTGAAGCTTTCTTT. It is translated as CSVGLMGTEAFF.

This clone appeared once. The rearrangement joins TRBV13 to TRBJ2-7, with D uncertain. The CDR3 spans 14 residues. Per the germline V gene, CDR1 is PRHDT and CDR2 is FYEKMQ (reference sequence). V lost 0 bases to trimming and J lost 0 bases, with 6 bases between them. For the CDR3, the DNA is TGTGCCAGCAGCTTAGGGCGTATCTCCTACGAGCAGTACTTC. This gives the protein CASSLGRISYEQYF. Full variable domain (missing parts from reference TRBV13 and TRBJ2-7): AAGVIQSPRHLIKEKRETATLKCYPIPRHDTVYWYQQGPGQDPQFLISFYEKMQSDKGSIPDRFSAQQFSDYHSELNMSSLELGDSALYFCASSLGRISYEQYFGPGTRLTVT.

The chain combines TRBV5-1 with TRBJ2-1; perhaps D is TRBD1 or TRBD2 (5 bases each). Germline assignment: CDR1 SGHRS and CDR2 YFSETQ. The V end was cut by 1 base, the J end by 6 bases, with 26 bases between. This CDR3 contains 19 residues. The CDR3 sequence is CASSLIGTGSSPAGNEQFF. CDR3 nucleotide sequence: TGCGCCAGCAGCTTGATTGGGACGGGCAGTTCGCCGGCTGGCAATGAGCAGTTCTTC.

The chain recombines TRBV29-1 with TRBJ1-2, with 8 bases aligning to TRBD1. Germline V gene lookup returns CDR1 SQVTM and CDR2 ANQGSEA. The trim removed 7 bases at V and 3 bases at J, leaving 4 bases unmatched. This CDR3 is built from 12 residues. The CDR3 protein is CSAMTGDYGYTF. CDR3 in DNA: TGCAGCGCCATGACAGGGGACTATGGCTACACCTTC.

This chain links TRBV6-1 with TRBJ2-1; D is unclear. Germline V gene lookup returns CDR1 MNHNS and CDR2 SASEGT. The germline V and J ends were trimmed by 10 bases and 4 bases, with 11 bases remaining between them. CDR3 size: 12 residues. The CDR3 protein is CATTLLYNEQFF. Written as DNA, the CDR3 is TGTGCCACCACCTTATTGTACAATGAGCAGTTCTTC.

The chain is built from TRBV27 and TRBJ1-2, with D perhaps TRBD1 (5 bases). Looked up from germline, CDR1 is MNHEY and CDR2 is SMNVEV (reference sequence). CDR3 length: 15 residues. Trimming pared 1 base from V and 5 bases from J, leaving 14 bases between. DNA of the CDR3: TGTGCCAGCAGTTTATTATCCACGGGACTGTATGGCTACACCTTC. This translates into CASSLLSTGLYGYTF.

The chain uses TRBV19 and TRBJ1-6, with D possibly TRBD1 on 5 matching bases. Trimming cost V 7 bases and J 0 bases, with 10 bases left between them. Looked up from germline, CDR1 is LNHDA and CDR2 is SQIVND (reference sequence). This CDR3 spans 15 amino acids. The CDR3, as DNA: TGTGCCAGTACCTCGGGGGACTCCTATAATTCACCCCTCCACTTT. Translating it yields CASTSGDSYNSPLHF. Supplemented by reference TRBV19 and TRBJ1-6, the full variable domain reads DGGITQSPKYLFRKEGQNVTLSCEQNLNHDAMYWYRQDPGQGLRLIYYSQIVNDFQKGDIAEGYSVSREKKESFPLTVTSAQKNPTAFYLCASTSGDSYNSPLHFGNGTRLTVT.

About this clone itself: A read error may account for a junction end that differs from germline. The V and J genes are TRBV7-9 and TRBJ2-7, with no clear D. CDR1 and CDR2 from the germline V gene are SEHNR and FQNEAQ (reference sequence). The CDR3 loop spans 11 amino acids. CDR3 residues: CASSLVVGPNF. The CDR3 DNA reads TGTGCCAGCAGCTTAGTTGTTGGGCCGAACTTC.

The chain combines TRBV29-1 with TRBJ2-7, with D tentatively TRBD2 (6 bases). The germline V and J ends were trimmed by 1 base and 1 base, with 14 bases remaining between them. The CDR3 loop spans 15 amino acids. The germline gives CDR1 SQVTM, CDR2 ANQGSEA. CDR3 bases: TGCAGCGTTGAAGTTCCCGGGACTGCGTCCTACGAGCAGTACTTC. Protein: CSVEVPGTASYEQYF.

Comments on this clone: At the DNA level, this CDR3 is encoded by other sequences in the same sample as well. The rearrangement joins TRBV27 to TRBJ2-5; D remains unclear. Trimming removed 1 base from V and 4 bases from J, with 7 bases in between. The length of the CDR3 is 13 residues. From germline, CDR1 is MNHEY and CDR2 SMNVEV (reference sequence). The CDR3 spells CASSLLLGETQYF. The DNA of the CDR3 is TGTGCCAGCAGTTTATTACTCGGAGAGACCCAGTACTTC.

The chain combines TRBV5-4 with TRBJ2-1; 15 bases match TRBD2. In germline, CDR1 is SGHNT, CDR2 YYREEE (reference sequence). This CDR3 has 20 residues. The J segment lost 4 bases and the V segment lost 3 bases, leaving 14 bases of the junction unmatched. CDR3 in amino acids: CASSSQGLAGGSREYNEQFF. The DNA for the CDR3 is TGTGCCAGCAGCTCCCAGGGACTAGCGGGAGGTTCCCGGGAATACAATGAGCAGTTCTTC.

The V call is TRBV5-4, the J call TRBJ2-7; weak D call: TRBD1 (6 bases). V was pared by 3 bases and J by 2 bases, with 15 bases between. The CDR3 extends over 15 amino acids. Per the germline V gene, CDR1 is SGHNT and CDR2 is YYREEE (reference sequence). CDR3 coding DNA: TGTGCCAGCAGCTCTGGTCTGACAGGTCCCTACGAGCAGTACTTC. Translated, it gives CASSSGLTGPYEQYF.

The chain uses TRBV7-9 and TRBJ2-5; 11 nucleotides line up with TRBD1. CDR1 is SEHNR and CDR2 is FQNEAQ in the germline V gene (reference sequence). The CDR3 is 15 residues long. The trim removed 5 bases at V and 5 bases at J, leaving 7 bases unmatched. The CDR3 loop reads CASSPWTGGLETQYF. DNA of the CDR3: TGTGCCAGCAGCCCTTGGACAGGGGGCCTGGAGACCCAGTACTTC. Based on the CDR3 plus reference TRBV7-9 and TRBJ2-5, the full variable domain is DTGVSQNPRHKITKRGQNVTFRCDPISEHNRLYWYRQTLGQGPEFLTYFQNEAQLEKSRLLSDRFSAERPKGSFSTLEIQRTEQGDSAMYLCASSPWTGGLETQYFGPGTRLLVL.

The J gene is TRBJ1-1, the V gene TRBV7-9, with a tentative D call TRBD1 (6 bases). Germline V CDR1 and CDR2: SEHNR, FQNEAQ (reference sequence). Trimming removed 1 base from V and 7 bases from J, with 13 bases in between. This CDR3 contains 14 residues. The CDR3 loop is CASSLDRTELEAFF. CDR3 bases: TGTGCCAGCAGCTTAGACCGGACAGAACTTGAAGCTTTCTTT.

This clone was seen only once. The chain links TRBV27 to TRBJ2-1; D is unresolved. The CDR3 length is 16 residues. Trimming removed 5 bases from V and 0 bases from J, with 14 bases in between. Looked up from germline, CDR1 is MNHEY and CDR2 is SMNVEV (reference sequence). DNA for the CDR3: TGTGCCAGCAGTGGAGAGCTGATGAGCTCCTACAATGAGCAGTTCTTC. This translates into CASSGELMSSYNEQFF.

The rearrangement joins TRBV7-9 to TRBJ2-7; 10 nucleotides align to TRBD1. V dropped 6 bases and J dropped 1; count of bases not matched to a gene: 9. This CDR3 is built from 16 residues. Germline CDR1 SEHNR, CDR2 FQNEAQ (reference sequence). The chain's CDR3 is CASRYPPGQGSYEQYF. The CDR3, as DNA: TGTGCCAGCAGGTATCCGCCGGGACAGGGGTCCTACGAGCAGTACTTC. Based on the CDR3 plus reference TRBV7-9 and TRBJ2-7, the full variable domain is DTGVSQNPRHKITKRGQNVTFRCDPISEHNRLYWYRQTLGQGPEFLTYFQNEAQLEKSRLLSDRFSAERPKGSFSTLEIQRTEQGDSAMYLCASRYPPGQGSYEQYFGPGTRLTVT.